The clone carrying this TCR beta chain was counted only a few times. This sample is drawn from a study of blood T cell repertoires in COVID-19. V lost 4 bases, J lost 8 bases, and 9 bases stayed unmatched. This CDR3 region has 15 residues. Germline values: CDR1 WSHSY, CDR2 SAAADI. Sequenced by immunoSEQ multiplex PCR; TCRdb stores in-frame clones only, minus some. The data show about 150,000 clones, around 85% seen once. The specimen was peripheral blood. This sequence was found in a woman in her sixties with acute or convalescent COVID-19. V gene TRBV10-2 combines with J gene TRBJ2-3; TRBD2 agrees at 10 bases. The CDR3 region is CASSVGLAGVSTQYF. CDR3 DNA: TGCGCCAGCAGTGTGGGGCTAGCGGGGGTTTCTACGCAGTATTTT.